The 5 T cell receptor beta chains listed next were all sequenced from one sample in a study of neoadjuvant anti-PD-1 for oral cavity cancer. Only in-frame clones appear in the TCRdb table, and some are missing; sequencing was by immunoSEQ multiplex PCR. The table records some 70,000 clones, about 85% of them present only once. Time point noted: after neoadjuvant nivolumab, at surgical resection. Source: PBMCs, taken after nivolumab (anti-PD-1) treatment. Source of these receptors: a person between 35 and 79 years old with oral cavity squamous cell carcinoma.

The CDR3 protein is CASSPGQGDGYTF. For the CDR3, the DNA is TGTGCCAGCAGCCCGGGACAGGGAGATGGCTACACCTTC. This chain connects TRBV7-3 to TRBJ1-2, with TRBD1 matching 9 bases. Trimming at V came to 5 bases and at J to 6 bases, leaving 4 bases not matched to a gene. CDR1 and CDR2 (germline): SGHTA, FQGTGA. The CDR3 is 13 amino acids. Combining the CDR3 with reference TRBV7-3 and TRBJ1-2 gives the whole variable domain GAGVSQTPSNKVTEKGKYVELRCDPISGHTALYWYRQSLGQGPEFLIYFQGTGAADDSGLPNDRFFAVRPEGSVSTLKIQRTERGDSAVYLCASSPGQGDGYTFGSGTRLTVV.

The gene calls are TRBV4-1 and TRBJ2-3; 7 bases line up with TRBD2. The junction had 1 base not matched to a gene; V was cut back by 4 bases and J by 0 bases. CDR3 length: 14 amino acids. Germline V lookup: CDR1 MGHRA, CDR2 YSYEKL. In DNA, the CDR3 is TGCGCCAGCAGCCTTAGCGGGAGCACAGATACGCAGTATTTT. Translation: CASSLSGSTDTQYF.

Comments on this clone: A junction end diverges from the germline sequence, so it may reflect a read error. The V call is TRBV29-1, the J call TRBJ1-1; D unclear. This CDR3 is 11 amino acids long. Germline values: CDR1 SQVTM, CDR2 ANQGSEA. CDR3 sequence: CSVVRNPEAFF. The CDR3 DNA follows: TGCAGCGTTGTTAGGAACCCTGAAGCTTTCTTT.

The rearrangement joins TRBV5-1 to TRBJ2-1; TRBD2 matches at 14 bases. V gave up 4 bases and J gave up 6 bases; unmatched junction bases: 9. CDR1 is SGHRS and CDR2 is YFSETQ in the germline V gene. CDR3 length equals 17 residues. The CDR3 here is CASSPSSTSGRGNEQFF. The CDR3 region has the DNA TGCGCCAGCAGCCCAAGCTCGACTAGCGGGAGGGGCAATGAGCAGTTCTTC.

The CDR3 DNA is TGTGCCAGCACCCCGAACGGAGGCTCCTACAATGAGCAGTTCTTC. It specifies CASTPNGGSYNEQFF. V usage is TRBV25-1 and J usage is TRBJ2-1; D is perhaps TRBD2 (5 bases). CDR1 and CDR2 from the germline V gene are MGHDK and SYGVNS. The CDR3 totals 15 residues. V lost 7 bases and J 0 bases, leaving 13 bases between the germline ends.